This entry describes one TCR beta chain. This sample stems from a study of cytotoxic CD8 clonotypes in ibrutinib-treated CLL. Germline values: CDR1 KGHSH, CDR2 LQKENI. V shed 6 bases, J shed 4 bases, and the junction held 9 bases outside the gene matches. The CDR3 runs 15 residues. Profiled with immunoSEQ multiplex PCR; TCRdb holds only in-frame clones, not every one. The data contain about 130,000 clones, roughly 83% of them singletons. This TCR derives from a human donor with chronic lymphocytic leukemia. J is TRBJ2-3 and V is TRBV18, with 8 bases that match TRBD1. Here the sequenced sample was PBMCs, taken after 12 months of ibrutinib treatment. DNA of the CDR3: TGTGCCAGCTCCCCAGGACAGGGAATGTCAGATACGCAGTATTTT. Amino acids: CASSPGQGMSDTQYF.